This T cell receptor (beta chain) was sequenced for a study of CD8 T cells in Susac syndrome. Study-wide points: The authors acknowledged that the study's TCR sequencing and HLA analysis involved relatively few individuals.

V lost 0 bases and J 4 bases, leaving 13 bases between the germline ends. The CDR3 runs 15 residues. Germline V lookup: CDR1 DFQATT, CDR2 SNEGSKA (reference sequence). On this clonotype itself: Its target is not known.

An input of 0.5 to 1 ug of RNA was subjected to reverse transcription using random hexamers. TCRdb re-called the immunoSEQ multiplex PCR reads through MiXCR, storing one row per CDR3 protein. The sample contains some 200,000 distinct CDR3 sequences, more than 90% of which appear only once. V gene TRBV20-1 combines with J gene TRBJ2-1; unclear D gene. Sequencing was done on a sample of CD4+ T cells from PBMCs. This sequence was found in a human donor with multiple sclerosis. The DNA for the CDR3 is TGCAGTGCTAGAGATCCCCAGCGAATATACAATGAGCAGTTCTTC. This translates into CSARDPQRIYNEQFF.